Listed here are 4 T cell receptor beta chains from one sample, sequenced in a study of PD-L1 blockade in urothelial cancer. Regarding time point: peripheral blood 6 weeks after treatment start. Only in-frame clones appear in the TCRdb table, and some are missing; sequencing was by immunoSEQ multiplex PCR. The repertoire holds 45,000 to 60,000 clones, with 88% as singletons. The material was PBMCs, obtained around atezolizumab (anti-PD-L1) treatment. Receptors originate from a man in his sixties with urothelial cancer.

This chain connects TRBV5-4 to TRBJ2-3; 8 bases are a match to TRBD2. There are 15 residues in the CDR3. CDR1 is SGHNT and CDR2 is YYREEE in the germline V gene (reference sequence). The junction had 6 bases not matched to a gene; V was cut back by 4 bases and J by 2 bases. CDR3 in amino acids: CASSAPTSVTDTQYF. The DNA for the CDR3 is TGTGCCAGCAGCGCCCCGACTAGCGTCACAGATACGCAGTATTTT.

The CDR3 sequence: CASSPWAGTVDSGNTIYF. CDR3 nucleotide sequence: TGTGCCAGCTCACCTTGGGCCGGGACAGTTGACTCTGGAAACACCATATATTTT. This sequence joins TRBV18 and TRBJ1-3, with TRBD1 matching 7 bases. Germline assignment: CDR1 KGHSH and CDR2 LQKENI. The CDR3 has 18 amino acids. J gave up 0 bases and V 3 bases, and 11 bases lay outside the gene matches.

This rearrangement joins TRBV10-3 to TRBJ1-2; tentative D call: TRBD1 (5 bases). Germline CDR1 reads ENHRY; CDR2 reads SYGVKD. V dropped 2 bases and J dropped 7 bases, with 14 bases sitting between them. The CDR3 contains 14 residues. The CDR3 reads CAISEGLGASGYTF. The CDR3 DNA follows: TGTGCCATCAGTGAGGGGCTAGGGGCAAGTGGCTACACCTTC.

In DNA form, the CDR3 reads TGTGCCAGCAGTTTAGAGCCGTGGGAGTCGTACAATGAGCAGTTCTTC. Translating it yields CASSLEPWESYNEQFF. J is TRBJ2-1 and V is TRBV27; D is possibly TRBD2 (5 bases). Germline CDR1 reads MNHEY; CDR2 reads SMNVEV (reference sequence). V was shortened by 2 bases and J by 4 bases, with 15 bases between the two germline ends. This CDR3 region has 16 residues.